This TCR beta chain was captured in a study of T-cell reconstitution after alpha-beta-depleted transplantation in children. The CDR3 is 14 amino acids. CDR1 and CDR2 (germline): SGHRS, YFSETQ. A library of TCRbeta sequences, prepared with unique molecular identifiers, was generated. TCRdb independently ran MiXCR on the PCR reads; one entry per CDR3 protein. The sample carries roughly 500,000 distinct CDR3 sequences, 12% recorded once. This clonotype was detected a few times. This clonotype was obtained from a human donor who donated a stem cell graft to a child with combined immunodeficiency. The rearrangement joins TRBV5-1 to TRBJ2-2; D may correspond to TRBD1 or TRBD2 (6 bases each). Source: PBMCs from the stem cell graft donor, taken from the stem cell graft. The CDR3 nucleotides read TGCGCGGGGGGCGCCGCCTTGAACACCGGGGAGCTGTTTTTT. This translates into CAGGAALNTGELFF.